This note documents a single T cell receptor (beta chain) sequence. Original handling: Amplification with reference gene primers provided the estimates of nucleated cell counts. Repertoires were generated with immunoSEQ multiplex PCR, while TCRdb's copy carries only in-frame clones and drops some. That table gives V, J and clone size, and the DNA gave D and trimming. The sample lists some 77,000 clones, around 88% occurring once. The data derive from a study of blood T cell repertoires in COVID-19. As for the study in general: Collection of acute and convalescent COVID-19 samples took place in the United States, Italy and Spain.

Trimming removed 3 bases from V and 5 bases from J, with 17 bases in between. This CDR3 is built from 15 residues. CDR1 is MNHNS and CDR2 is SASEGT in the germline V gene. This sequence originates from a young man with acute or convalescent COVID-19. Sequencing was performed on peripheral blood. The J gene is TRBJ2-7, the V gene TRBV6-1; D may be TRBD1 (6 bases). CDR3 loop: CASSEAVGGPNEQYF. CDR3 bases: TGTGCCAGCAGTGAGGCCGTAGGGGGACCGAACGAGCAGTACTTC.